This TCR beta chain was sequenced during a study of beta chain features in type 1 diabetes (dated by TCRdb to about 2018). Turning to the overall study: Mean age, gender distribution, total cell number and subset yield were not different between patients and healthy donors. Across all samples, around 100 million sorted cells were examined, and cell number per subset correlated strongly with RNA yield. Whereas all 28 donors provided naive and central memory subsets, regulatory and stem cell-like memory subsets were isolated from just 8 patients and roughly eight healthy donors. In the study, TCRB repertoires of sorted circulating CD4+ T cell subsets from recently diagnosed type 1 diabetes patients were compared with those of matched healthy donors.

All of the isolated RNA was reverse transcribed with the High Capacity cDNA Reverse Transcription Kit, so expressed TCRB transcripts were sequenced. Deep immunoSEQ sequencing was applied to naive, central memory and regulatory T cell samples, giving an average of roughly 3.5 million total reads per sample. After sorted cells were lysed in RLT buffer, RNA was extracted with DNase-treated RNeasy Micro or Mini kits, with the choice depending on cell number. To prevent cross-contamination, each cell subset was processed individually, whereas patient and healthy donor samples were processed jointly. The immunoSEQ multiplex PCR was used to amplify TCRB sequences from cDNA, generating 87-bp fragments that spanned the CDR3 region. Sequencing of the amplicons was performed on the Illumina HiSeq platform. Per the original workflow: PCR bias was computationally corrected using synthetic template baselines, reads within Hamming distance 2 were collapsed, and singletons that could not be merged were discarded. Reads were aligned against IMGT to assign V, D and J genes, CDR3 length and insertions or deletions at six rearrangement sites. Within each subset, clonotype counts were normalized to sorted cell number, and only after that were true diversity and Gini coefficients computed with the tcR R package. The overlap coefficient, calculated on TCRB nucleotide sequences, was used to quantify repertoire sharing. As a proxy for the pre-selection repertoire, out-of-frame TCRB sequences from naive cells were analyzed. TCRdb limited this immuneACCESS table to in-frame rearrangements with V and J called. A share of clones is missing; checked studies link under half to unresolved V genes, and the rest is unexplained. V, J and clone size derive from that table, while D and trimming were established from the DNA sequence. A total of roughly 500,000 clones appear in this sample, 30% of them only once. The leading ten clones occupy roughly 0.066% of the sample.

A remark on this clone: The antigen this receptor binds is unknown. Per-nucleotide qualities are absent, and no much larger clonotype sits a single base away.

Each donor gave one peripheral blood draw, approximately 110 mL on average, collected into heparinised tubes. A BD FACSAria II was used to sort naive, central memory, regulatory and stem cell-like memory CD4+ T cells with a panel that included CD45RO, CCR7, CD25, CD127, CD95 and CD27. Every sorted population had a purity above 95%. PBMCs were separated immediately by Lymphoprep density gradient centrifugation and were stained directly, without being cultured. So that batch effects would be minimized, each experiment stained and sorted samples in pairs, pairing one healthy donor with one patient. General findings and caveats noted by the study authors: Shorter templates might have been favored by PCR, but patient and control samples were amplified and corrected together, so both groups would have been affected equally by any skew. Because small numbers of individuals were included in the HLA sub-analyses, any influence of HLA type on TCRB rearrangement was left unresolved. Fewer insertions and more nucleotide deletions at VDJ recombination sites were observed in patients with type 1 diabetes, implying thymic rearrangement abnormalities. Because cDNA rather than genomic DNA was sequenced, highly expressing activated cells could have been over-represented, although no difference in activation and CD3 levels was found between groups. In all four CD4+ subsets, TCRB CDR3 length was moderately but significantly shorter in type 1 diabetes patients. Naive, central memory and regulatory TCRB repertoires appeared to be more similar among patients than among healthy donors.

The CDR3 runs 15 amino acids, cysteine and phenylalanine included. Only CDR3 DNA remains: 45 bases, in frame from the first base. The germline V gene supplies CDR1 SQVTM and CDR2 ANQGSEA. At the junction V is shortened by 0 bases and J by 5 bases; bases outside the gene matches: 8. This sequence was found in a man aged 18 to 35 in good health. Sample: naive CD4+ T cells from blood. Sample cell subset or site, as interpreted from the label and publication: true naive CD4+ T cells. This receptor chain uses TRBV29-1 and TRBJ2-5; a stretch of 8 junction bases matches TRBD2. The CDR3 reads CSVEDEAGEGETQYF. The sequenced DNA: TGCAGCGTTGAAGACGAAGCGGGAGAGGGCGAGACCCAGTACTTC.